Included here is one T cell receptor (beta chain) sequence, with context. Its antigen is still unknown. This clone may be a read error of a much larger clone one base away. This sample is drawn from a study of CD8+CD57+ T cells in acquired aplastic anemia. Study-wide findings and caveats: Found in both controls and patients were about 30 CD8+ CDR3 sequences.

CDR1 is LGHDT, CDR2 YNNKEL, per germline (reference sequence). V was pared by 3 bases and J by 6 bases, with 12 bases between. CDR3 length: 13 residues. An expansion of CD8+CD57+ cells by flow cytometry had been shown in patients chosen for sequencing. There were no patients without severe acquired aplastic anemia. TCR beta VDJ and CDR3 were profiled, and genomic DNA was the template. TCRdb reprocessed the reads with MiXCR, giving one entry per CDR3 protein. The table records about 120,000 distinct CDR3 sequences, about 43% of them present only once. The specimen sequenced was sorted CD4+, CD8+, or CD8+CD57+ T cells (not recorded which) from PBMCs. J is TRBJ2-7 and V is TRBV3-1; D may be TRBD2 (5 bases). The origin of this receptor is a human donor with aplastic anemia. This CDR3 is CASSQVDAGEQYV. The CDR3 bases are TGTGCCAGCAGCCAGGTGGACGCGGGCGAGCAGTACGTC.